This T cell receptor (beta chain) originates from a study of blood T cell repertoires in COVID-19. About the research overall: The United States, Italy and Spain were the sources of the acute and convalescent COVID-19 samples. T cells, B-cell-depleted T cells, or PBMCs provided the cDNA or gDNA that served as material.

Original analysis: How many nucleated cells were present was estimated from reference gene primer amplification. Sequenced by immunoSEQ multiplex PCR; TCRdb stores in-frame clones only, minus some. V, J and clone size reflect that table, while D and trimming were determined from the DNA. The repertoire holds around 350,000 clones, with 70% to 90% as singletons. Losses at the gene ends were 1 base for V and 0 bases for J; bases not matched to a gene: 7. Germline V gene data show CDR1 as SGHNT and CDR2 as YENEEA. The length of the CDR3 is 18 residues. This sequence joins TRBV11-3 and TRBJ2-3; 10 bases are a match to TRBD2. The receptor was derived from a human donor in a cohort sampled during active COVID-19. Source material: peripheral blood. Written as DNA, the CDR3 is TGTGCCAGCAGCTTAGGGGCTAGCGGGAGCACTAGCACAGATACGCAGTATTTT. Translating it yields CASSLGASGSTSTDTQYF. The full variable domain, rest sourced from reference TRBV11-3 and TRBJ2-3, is EAGVVQSPRYKIIEKKQPVAFWCNPISGHNTLYWYLQNLGQGPELLIRYENEEAVDDSQLPKDRFSAERLKGVDSTLKIQPAELGDSAVYLCASSLGASGSTSTDTQYFGPGTRLTVL.